This T cell receptor beta chain was identified during a study of T-cell reconstitution after alpha-beta-depleted transplantation in children. Study outcomes and limitations: Expanded graft clones numbering several hundred reportedly gave rise to alpha-beta T cells about two months after transplant. Several patients had high TCRbeta diversity at day 60; it came from surviving recipient T cells and thymic progenitors.

CDR3 size: 15 residues. The germline V gene has CDR1 DFQATT and CDR2 SNEGSKA (reference sequence). V shed 4 bases and J 1 base; nucleotides not matched to a gene: 8. Preparation of the TCRbeta library used unique molecular identifiers. MiXCR, run by TCRdb on the PCR reads, gives a single entry per CDR3 protein. The data show about 200,000 distinct CDR3 sequences, around 7% seen once. A remark on this clonotype: Its antigen remains unknown.

This chain connects TRBV20-1 to TRBJ2-7, with 9 positions matching TRBD2. The receptor comes from a boy younger than 10 with acute lymphoblastic leukemia, due to receive a stem cell transplant. Here the sequenced sample was PBMCs, taken before TCRalphabeta/CD19-depleted stem cell transplant. CDR3 region: CSAKLAGGRSYEQYF. The CDR3 DNA reads as TGCAGTGCTAAACTAGCGGGCGGGAGATCCTACGAGCAGTACTTC.